This record covers a single T cell receptor (beta chain). The data derive from a study of immune evolution from preneoplasia to lung adenocarcinoma. Only in-frame clones appear in the TCRdb table, and some are missing; sequencing was by immunoSEQ multiplex PCR. In the table there are some 5,000 clones, roughly 79% of which are singletons. Sequences were obtained from FFPE minimally invasive lung adenocarcinoma tissue. This clonotype was obtained from a person in their 70s with lung adenocarcinoma.

The CDR3 loop reads CASRGGLATDTQYF. Written as DNA, the CDR3 is TGTGCCAGCAGGGGGGGACTAGCGACAGATACGCAGTATTTT. The rearrangement links TRBV2 to TRBJ2-3; 10 nucleotides align to TRBD2. CDR1 and CDR2 (germline): SNHLY, FYNNEI. CDR3 length: 14 amino acids. V was pared by 6 bases and J by 3 bases, with 3 bases of the junction left unmatched.